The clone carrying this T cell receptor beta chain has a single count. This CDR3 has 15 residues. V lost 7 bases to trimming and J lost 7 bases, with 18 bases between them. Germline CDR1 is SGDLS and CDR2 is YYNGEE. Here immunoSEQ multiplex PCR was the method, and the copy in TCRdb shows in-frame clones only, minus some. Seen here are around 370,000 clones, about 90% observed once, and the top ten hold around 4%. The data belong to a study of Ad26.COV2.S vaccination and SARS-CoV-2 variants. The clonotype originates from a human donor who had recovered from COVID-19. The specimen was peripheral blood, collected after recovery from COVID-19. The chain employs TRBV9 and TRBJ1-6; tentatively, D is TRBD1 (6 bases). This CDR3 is CASSPRGGRNSPLHF. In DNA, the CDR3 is TGTGCCAGCTCGCCGAGGGGGGGACGGAATTCACCCCTCCACTTT.